This T cell receptor (beta chain) was identified during a study of shared clonotypes between healthy human individuals. Profiled with immunoSEQ multiplex PCR; TCRdb holds only in-frame clones, not every one. The sample carries 2.5 million or so clones, around 94% recorded once. The study enrolled healthy HIV-negative adults without recent acute infections or vaccinations as donors. Germline CDR1 reads SGHRS; CDR2 reads YFSETQ. This CDR3 comprises 16 residues. V was clipped by 1 base and J by 1 base; unmatched bases: 7. Sequencing was carried out using naive CD4+ T cells sorted from blood. The sample's subset: CD45RA+ positively selected. V gene TRBV5-1 combines with J gene TRBJ1-1, with 7 bases matching TRBD1. This TCR was sampled from a man younger than 35 in good health. DNA of the CDR3: TGCGCCAGCAGCTTGCGGCCCGGGACAGAGAACACTGAAGCTTTCTTT. It translates to CASSLRPGTENTEAFF.